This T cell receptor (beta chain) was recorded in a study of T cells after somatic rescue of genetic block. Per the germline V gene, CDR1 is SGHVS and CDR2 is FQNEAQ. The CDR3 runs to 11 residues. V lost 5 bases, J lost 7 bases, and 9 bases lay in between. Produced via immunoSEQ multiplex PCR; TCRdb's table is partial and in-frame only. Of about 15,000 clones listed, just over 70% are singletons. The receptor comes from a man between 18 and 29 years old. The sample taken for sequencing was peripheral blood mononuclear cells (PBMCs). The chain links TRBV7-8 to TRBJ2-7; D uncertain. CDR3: CASSPWEEQYF. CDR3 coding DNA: TGTGCCAGCAGCCCTTGGGAAGAGCAGTACTTC. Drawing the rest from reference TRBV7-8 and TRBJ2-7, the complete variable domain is GAGVSQSPRYKVAKRGQDVALRCDPISGHVSLFWYQQALGQGPEFLTYFQNEAQLDKSGLPSDRFFAERPEGSVSTLKIQRTQQEDSAVYLCASSPWEEQYFGPGTRLTVT.